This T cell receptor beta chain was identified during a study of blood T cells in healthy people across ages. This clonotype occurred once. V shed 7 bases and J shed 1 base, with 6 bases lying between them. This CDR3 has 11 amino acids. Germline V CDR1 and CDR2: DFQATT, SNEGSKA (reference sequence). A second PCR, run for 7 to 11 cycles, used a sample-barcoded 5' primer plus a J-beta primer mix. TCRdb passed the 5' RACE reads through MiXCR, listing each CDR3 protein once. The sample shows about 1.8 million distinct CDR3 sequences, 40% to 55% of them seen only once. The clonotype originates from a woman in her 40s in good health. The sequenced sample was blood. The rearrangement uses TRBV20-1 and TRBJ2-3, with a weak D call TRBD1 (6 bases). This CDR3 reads CSEGGTDTQYF. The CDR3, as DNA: TGCAGTGAGGGGGGCACAGATACGCAGTATTTT.